This T cell receptor (beta chain) was sequenced in a study of response to subunit inactivated influenza vaccine. TCRdb fed the RT-PCR reads into MiXCR, producing one record per CDR3 protein. This table has roughly 190,000 distinct CDR3 sequences, less than 15% appearing once. Germline V lookup: CDR1 LGHNA, CDR2 YSLEER. The germline V and J ends were trimmed by 1 base and 6 bases, with 15 bases remaining between them. CDR3 size: 15 residues. This clonotype was detected a few times. These records were also assigned to another study, of T cells expressing NK-cell markers. From that study: In generating TCR beta cDNA, 5'RACE template switching with UMIs was used.

The sequence derives from a man aged 45-65 years who received an inactivated influenza vaccine. Sequences were derived from CD8+ T cells sorted from PBMCs, sampled approximately 12 days after vaccination. The J gene is TRBJ2-5, the V gene TRBV4-3, with D unresolved. CDR3 sequence reads: CASSQGAGVGQTQYF. The DNA for the CDR3 is TGCGCCAGCAGCCAAGGAGCTGGCGTAGGTCAGACCCAGTACTTC.